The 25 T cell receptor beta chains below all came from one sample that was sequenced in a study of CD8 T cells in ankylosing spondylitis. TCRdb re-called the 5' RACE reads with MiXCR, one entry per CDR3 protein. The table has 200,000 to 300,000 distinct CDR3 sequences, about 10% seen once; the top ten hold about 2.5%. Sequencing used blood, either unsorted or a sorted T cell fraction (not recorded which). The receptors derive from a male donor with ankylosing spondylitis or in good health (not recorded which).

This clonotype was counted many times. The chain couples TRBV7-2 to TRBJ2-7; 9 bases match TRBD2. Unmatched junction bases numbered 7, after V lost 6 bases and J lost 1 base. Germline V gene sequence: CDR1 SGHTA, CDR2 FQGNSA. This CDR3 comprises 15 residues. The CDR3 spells CASRLSGGNSYEQYF. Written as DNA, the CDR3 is TGTGCCAGCAGACTTAGCGGGGGCAATTCCTACGAGCAGTACTTC.

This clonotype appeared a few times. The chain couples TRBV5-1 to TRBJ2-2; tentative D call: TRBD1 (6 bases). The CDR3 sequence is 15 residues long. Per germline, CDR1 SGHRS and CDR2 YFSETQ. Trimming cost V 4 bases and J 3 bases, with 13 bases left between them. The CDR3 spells CASSPLTGDTGELFF. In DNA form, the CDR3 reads TGCGCCAGCAGCCCCCTGACAGGAGACACCGGGGAGCTGTTTTTT.

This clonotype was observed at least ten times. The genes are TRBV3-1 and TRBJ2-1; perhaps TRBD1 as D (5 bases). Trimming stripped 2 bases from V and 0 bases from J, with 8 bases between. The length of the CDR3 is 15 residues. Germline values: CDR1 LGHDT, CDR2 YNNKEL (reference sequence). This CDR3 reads CASSQMQGSYNEQFF. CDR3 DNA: TGTGCCAGCAGCCAAATGCAGGGCTCCTACAATGAGCAGTTCTTC.

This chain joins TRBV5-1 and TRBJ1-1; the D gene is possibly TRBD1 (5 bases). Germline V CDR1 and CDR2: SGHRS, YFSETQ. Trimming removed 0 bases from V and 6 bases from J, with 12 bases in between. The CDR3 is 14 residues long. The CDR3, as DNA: TGCGCCAGCAGCTTGGCAGGGTCGGAGGCTGAAGCTTTCTTT. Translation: CASSLAGSEAEAFF.

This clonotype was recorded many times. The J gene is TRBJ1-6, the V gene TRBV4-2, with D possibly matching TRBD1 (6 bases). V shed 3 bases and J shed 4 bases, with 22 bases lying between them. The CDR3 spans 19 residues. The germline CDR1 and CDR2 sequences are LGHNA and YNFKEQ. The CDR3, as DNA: TGTGCCAGCAGCCAGGAAACGGGAAGAGGACAGTCATATAATTCACCCCTCCACTTT. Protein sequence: CASSQETGRGQSYNSPLHF.

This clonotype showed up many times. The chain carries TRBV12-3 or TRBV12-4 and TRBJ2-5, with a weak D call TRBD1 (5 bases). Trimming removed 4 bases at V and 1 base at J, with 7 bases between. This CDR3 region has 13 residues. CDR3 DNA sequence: TGTGCCAGCAGTTACAGGTCCCAAGAGACCCAGTACTTC. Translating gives CASSYRSQETQYF.

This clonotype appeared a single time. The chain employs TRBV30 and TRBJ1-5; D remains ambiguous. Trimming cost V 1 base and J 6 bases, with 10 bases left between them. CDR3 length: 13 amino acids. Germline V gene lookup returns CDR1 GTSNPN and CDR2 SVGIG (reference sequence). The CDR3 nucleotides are TGTGCCTGGAGTGCCTGGGAGGGTCAGCCCCAGCATTTT. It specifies CAWSAWEGQPQHF.

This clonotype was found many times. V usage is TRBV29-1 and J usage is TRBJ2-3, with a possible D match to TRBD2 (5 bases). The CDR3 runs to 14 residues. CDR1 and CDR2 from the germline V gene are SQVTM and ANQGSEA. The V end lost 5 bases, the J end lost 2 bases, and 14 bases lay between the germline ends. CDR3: CSVIPGYVTDTQYF. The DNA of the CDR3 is TGCAGCGTTATCCCGGGGTATGTCACAGATACGCAGTATTTT.

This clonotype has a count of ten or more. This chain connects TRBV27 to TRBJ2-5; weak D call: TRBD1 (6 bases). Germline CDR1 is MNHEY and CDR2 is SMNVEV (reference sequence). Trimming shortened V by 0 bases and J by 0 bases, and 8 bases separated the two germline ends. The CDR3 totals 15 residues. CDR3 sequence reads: CASSLSRGYQETQYF. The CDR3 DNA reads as TGTGCCAGCAGTTTATCTAGGGGGTACCAAGAGACCCAGTACTTC.

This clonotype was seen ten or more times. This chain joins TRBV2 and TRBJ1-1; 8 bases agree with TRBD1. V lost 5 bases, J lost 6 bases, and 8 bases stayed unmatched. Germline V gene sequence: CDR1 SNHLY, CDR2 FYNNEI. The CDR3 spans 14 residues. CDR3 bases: TGTGCCAGCAGTCCCGGGACAGGACGATCTGAAGCTTTCTTT. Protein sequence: CASSPGTGRSEAFF.

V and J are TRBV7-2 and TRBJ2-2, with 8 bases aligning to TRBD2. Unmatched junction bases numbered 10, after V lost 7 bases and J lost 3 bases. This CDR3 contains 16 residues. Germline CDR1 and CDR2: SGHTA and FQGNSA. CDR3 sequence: CASNGGGGIDTGELFF. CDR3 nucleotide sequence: TGTGCCAGCAACGGAGGCGGGGGGATCGACACCGGGGAGCTGTTTTTT.

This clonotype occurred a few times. CDR3 sequence reads: CAWSVTAVKRNTEAFF. The CDR3 DNA follows: TGTGCCTGGAGTGTAACGGCAGTTAAACGGAACACTGAAGCTTTCTTT. The J gene is TRBJ1-1, the V gene TRBV30; D is ambiguous. Trimming left V 0 bases short and J 1 base short, with 15 bases between. This CDR3 contains 16 residues. Germline V gives CDR1 GTSNPN, CDR2 SVGIG (reference sequence).

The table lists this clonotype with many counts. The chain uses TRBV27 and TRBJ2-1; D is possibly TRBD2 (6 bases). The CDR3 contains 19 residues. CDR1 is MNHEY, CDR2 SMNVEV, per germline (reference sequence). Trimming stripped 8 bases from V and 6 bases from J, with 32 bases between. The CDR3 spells CASWDRYLNSGGGVNEQFF. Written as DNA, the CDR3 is TGTGCCAGCTGGGACCGGTACCTCAATAGCGGTGGAGGGGTCAATGAGCAGTTCTTC.

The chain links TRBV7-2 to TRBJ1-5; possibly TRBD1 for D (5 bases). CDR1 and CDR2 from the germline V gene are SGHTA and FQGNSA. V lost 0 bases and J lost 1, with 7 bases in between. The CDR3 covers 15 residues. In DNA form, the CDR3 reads TGTGCCAGCAGCTTAGCCCCAGGGAGCAATCAGCCCCAGCATTTT. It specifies CASSLAPGSNQPQHF.

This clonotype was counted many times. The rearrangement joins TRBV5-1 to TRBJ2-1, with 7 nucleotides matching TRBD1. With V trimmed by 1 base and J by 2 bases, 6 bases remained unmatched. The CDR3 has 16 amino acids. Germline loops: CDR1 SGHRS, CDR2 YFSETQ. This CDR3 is CASSLNPGQTYNEQFF. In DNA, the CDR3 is TGCGCCAGCAGCTTGAATCCGGGACAGACCTACAATGAGCAGTTCTTC.

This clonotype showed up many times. The CDR3 loop reads CASSLGELLNTEAFF. CDR3 nucleotide sequence: TGTGCCAGCAGTCTTGGGGAACTACTGAACACTGAAGCTTTCTTT. This chain joins TRBV12-3 or TRBV12-4 and TRBJ1-1; the D is unclear. The CDR3 spans 15 residues. Trimming shortened V by 5 bases and J by 0 bases, and 13 bases separated the two germline ends.

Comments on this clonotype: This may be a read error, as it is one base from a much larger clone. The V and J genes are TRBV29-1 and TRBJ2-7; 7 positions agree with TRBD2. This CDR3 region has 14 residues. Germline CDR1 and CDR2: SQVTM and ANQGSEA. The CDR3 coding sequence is TGCAGGTCTGCGGGGGTCCCCGTCTCCTACGAGCAGTACTTC. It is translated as CRSAGVPVSYEQYF.

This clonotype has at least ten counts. CDR3 residues: CASSYTGGGQPQHF. CDR3 sequence (DNA): TGCGCCAGCAGCTACACAGGGGGTGGCCAGCCCCAGCATTTT. The rearrangement joins TRBV5-1 to TRBJ1-5; 8 positions agree with TRBD1. The CDR3 is 14 amino acids. Trimming took 3 bases from V and 7 from J; bases not matched to a gene: 6. In germline, CDR1 is SGHRS, CDR2 YFSETQ.

The CDR3 DNA is TGTGCCAGCAGCTTCGGGCTAGCGGCCAATGAGCAGTTCTTC. It encodes CASSFGLAANEQFF. V is TRBV7-9 and J is TRBJ2-1; 7 positions agree with TRBD2. This CDR3 has 14 amino acids. The V segment lost 3 bases and the J segment 6 bases; nucleotides outside the gene matches: 5. CDR1 and CDR2 (germline): SEHNR, FQNEAQ (reference sequence).

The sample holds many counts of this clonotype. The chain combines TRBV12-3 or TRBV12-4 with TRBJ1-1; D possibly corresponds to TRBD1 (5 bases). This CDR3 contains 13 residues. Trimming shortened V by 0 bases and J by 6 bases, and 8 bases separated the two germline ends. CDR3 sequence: CASSLAGDAEAFF. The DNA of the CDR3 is TGTGCCAGCAGTTTAGCGGGGGACGCTGAAGCTTTCTTT.

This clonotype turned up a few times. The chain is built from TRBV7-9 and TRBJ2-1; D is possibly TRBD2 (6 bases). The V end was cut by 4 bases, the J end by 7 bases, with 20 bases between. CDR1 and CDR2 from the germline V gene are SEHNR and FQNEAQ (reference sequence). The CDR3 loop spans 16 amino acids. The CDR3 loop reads CASSSDAGRIGNEQFF. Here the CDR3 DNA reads TGTGCCAGCAGCTCAGATGCGGGGAGAATTGGGAATGAGCAGTTCTTC.

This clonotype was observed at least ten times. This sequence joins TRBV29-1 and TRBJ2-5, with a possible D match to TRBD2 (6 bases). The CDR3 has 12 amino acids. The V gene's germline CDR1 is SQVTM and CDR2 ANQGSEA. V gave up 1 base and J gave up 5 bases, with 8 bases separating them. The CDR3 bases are TGCAGCGTTGAAGTCGGGAGTGAGACCCAGTACTTC. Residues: CSVEVGSETQYF.

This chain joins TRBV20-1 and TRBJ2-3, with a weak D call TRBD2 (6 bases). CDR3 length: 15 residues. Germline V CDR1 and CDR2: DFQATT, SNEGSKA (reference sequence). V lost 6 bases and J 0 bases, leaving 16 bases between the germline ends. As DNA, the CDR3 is TGCAGTGCCACTGGCGGGACCCTAAGCACAGATACGCAGTATTTT. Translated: CSATGGTLSTDTQYF.

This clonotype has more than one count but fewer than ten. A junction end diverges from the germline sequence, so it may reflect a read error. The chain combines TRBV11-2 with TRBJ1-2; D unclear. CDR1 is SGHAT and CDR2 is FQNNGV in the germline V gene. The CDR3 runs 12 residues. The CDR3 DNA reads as TGTGCCAGCAGCTTATTGTCCTATGACTACACCTTC. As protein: CASSLLSYDYTF.

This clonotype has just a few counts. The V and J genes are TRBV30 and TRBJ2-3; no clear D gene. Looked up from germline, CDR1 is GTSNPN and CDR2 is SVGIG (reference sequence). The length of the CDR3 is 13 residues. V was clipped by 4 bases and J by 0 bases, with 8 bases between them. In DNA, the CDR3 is TGTGCCTGGACATTACTTAGCACAGATACGCAGTATTTT. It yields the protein CAWTLLSTDTQYF.